This TCR beta chain originates from a study of blood T cell repertoires in COVID-19. Across the whole study: Collection of acute and convalescent COVID-19 samples took place in the United States, Italy and Spain. In each case, the material was cDNA or gDNA derived from T cells, B-cell-depleted T cells, or PBMCs.

Authors' processing steps: Reference gene primer amplification gave estimated nucleated cell counts. Clones were read by immunoSEQ multiplex PCR, and TCRdb kept only the in-frame ones, dropping some. D and trimming come from the DNA, and the V and J calls and clone size come from that table. The sample includes about 20,000 clones, approximately 84% of them seen just once. CDR1 and CDR2 from the germline V gene are MDHEN and SYDVKM. V lost 1 base to trimming and J lost 8 bases, with 11 bases between them. The length of the CDR3 is 14 residues. The sequenced material came from peripheral blood. The TCR sequence derives from a human donor with active COVID-19. The donor label of this sample is uncertain. The V and J genes are TRBV28 and TRBJ1-4; TRBD1 might be the D (6 bases). This CDR3 reads CASSLSGEGEKLFF. The CDR3 nucleotides read TGTGCCAGCAGTTTATCAGGGGAGGGGGAAAAACTGTTTTTT. Filled out from reference TRBV28 and TRBJ1-4, the complete variable domain reads DVKVTQSSRYLVKRTGEKVFLECVQDMDHENMFWYRQDPGLGLRLIYFSYDVKMKEKGDIPEGYSVSREKKERFSLILESASTNQTSMYLCASSLSGEGEKLFFGSGTQLSVL.